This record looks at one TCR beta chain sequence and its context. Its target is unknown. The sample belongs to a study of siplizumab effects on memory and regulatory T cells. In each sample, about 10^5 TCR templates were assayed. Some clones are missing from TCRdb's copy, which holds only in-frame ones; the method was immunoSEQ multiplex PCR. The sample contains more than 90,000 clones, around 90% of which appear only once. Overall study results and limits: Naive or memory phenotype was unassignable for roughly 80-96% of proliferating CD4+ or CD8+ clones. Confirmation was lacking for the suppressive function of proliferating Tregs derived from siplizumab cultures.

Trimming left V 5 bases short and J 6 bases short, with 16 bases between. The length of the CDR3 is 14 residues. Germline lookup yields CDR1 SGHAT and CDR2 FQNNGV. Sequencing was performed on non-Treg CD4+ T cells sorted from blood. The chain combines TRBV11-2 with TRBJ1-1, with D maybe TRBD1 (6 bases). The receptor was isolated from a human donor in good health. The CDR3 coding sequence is TGTGCCAGCAGCCTGAACCAGGGGAGGGCTGAAGCTTTCTTT. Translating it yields CASSLNQGRAEAFF.